Listed here is a single TCR beta chain. This clone was detected once. Its cognate antigen has yet to be identified. Base qualities are not at hand, and no much larger clone is one base apart. The library was built by means of the immunoSEQ multiplex PCR assay. The study's own analysis went as follows. To diagnose cytomegalovirus status from the catalog of TCR beta chain sequences, a statistical classification framework was built. TCRdb carries this immuneACCESS record with in-frame sequences only. Its versions omit some clonotypes, under half of them owing to an unresolved V gene in the studies checked, with the rest unexplained. V, J and clone size derive from that table, while D and trimming were established from the DNA sequence. The sample data list some 140,000 clones, and roughly 90% of these were observed just once. The top ten hold about 2.8% of the sample. The sample belongs to a study of cytomegalovirus exposure and HLA in healthy donors (dated by TCRdb to between 2016 and 2019). For context, the study as a whole: According to a later analysis, the approximately 120 validation repertoires were produced on the same platform as the 666 repertoires of the first cohort. The study was designed to test whether signatures of past pathogen exposure could be identified by cataloging public T cell receptors. Along with the approximately 650-subject first cohort, a separate validation cohort of roughly 110 different subjects was used. The study combined high-throughput TCR immunosequencing, statistical association of individual TCRs with disease status, and machine learning to predict cytomegalovirus infection status.

Separate from the roughly 650-subject first cohort, the validation cohort of 120 subjects was the group to which the donors belonged. Findings and caveats that apply to the study as a whole: According to the authors, the approach could potentially be generalized to other disease states and immunological phenotypes. Of the cluster scores, roughly 93% were above 0 in a later analysis, which found that TCRs clustered in the first cohort also tended to co-occur in the 90 to 150 validation repertoires. A later analysis lacked HLA typing for the validation cohort, so it scored co-occurrence in that cohort across all 110 or so repertoires. Most TCR sequences were seen in very few donors, while some public TCRs were found in many individuals. The classifier was reported to diagnose cytomegalovirus status with high specificity and sensitivity in both the original cohort and the validation cohort. In the study, approximately 160 TCR beta chains were listed as associated with cytomegalovirus. In vitro tests confirmed that a few of the cytomegalovirus-associated TCR beta chains recognize cytomegalovirus antigens.

The source is a man in his late teens or twenties in good health and CMV-seronegative. The source material was PBMCs.

In nucleotide form, the sequence is TGCGCCAGCAGCTTGGGACTAGTTGTCCTCGAGACCCAGTACTTC. Translated, this gives CASSLGLVVLETQYF. The chain links TRBV5-1 with TRBJ2-5, and perhaps TRBD2 as D gene, on 6 matching bases. Between the V and J ends, shortened by 0 bases and 5 bases respectively, the junction contains 14 bases. The CDR3 measures 15 amino acids from cysteine to phenylalanine. Just CDR3 DNA is preserved here, 45 bases in frame from base 1. According to the germline V gene, CDR1 reads SGHRS and CDR2 reads YFSETQ.